The T cell receptor (beta chain) under discussion was sequenced for a study of vaccination and CD4 T cells after COVID-19. As to treatment: approximately 9-day PBMC culture with coronavirus spike peptide pools or control peptides (ViraFEST assay). In the case of this clonotype: Its antigen is unknown.

The assay that was used to sequence DNA from cultured CD4+ T cells was the Oncomine TCR Beta short-read assay. TCRdb recomputed calls from the PCR reads with MiXCR, one row per CDR3 protein. The data show 15,000 to 20,000 distinct CDR3 sequences, with 50% to 55% seen just once and about 12% held by the top ten. The germline gives CDR1 SEHNR, CDR2 FQNEAQ (reference sequence). The CDR3 contains 14 residues. V lost 5 bases and J 1 base, leaving 8 bases between the germline ends. The TCR comes from a human donor who had recovered from COVID-19. V usage is TRBV7-9 and J usage is TRBJ2-2; unclear D gene. The sample was CD4+ T cells from blood, cultured in vitro. As DNA, the CDR3 is TGTGCCAGCAGCGCTGATGGGAACACCGGGGAGCTGTTTTTT. Amino acids: CASSADGNTGELFF.